This is a list of T cell receptor beta chains from one sample in a study of T-cell memory formation after mild COVID-19. TCRdb recomputed calls from the 5' RACE reads with MiXCR, one row per CDR3 protein. In the table there are 550,000 to 600,000 distinct CDR3 sequences, roughly 21% of which are singletons. Sequenced sample: PBMCs or a T cell subset sorted from them (not recorded which). Every receptor here comes from an adult woman who had mild COVID-19 (a few samples of this study predate the infection). Cell type and time point are not known. Each CDR3 is given with its conserved first and last residue. D genes are given only for firm matches. Only some rows state a clone size, as once, few, many or a class for expanded clones.

>TRBJ2-7|TRBD2|.|TRBV4-3
TGCGCCAGCAGCCTTCTGACAGGGGATAGCGGGAGGCATTACGAGCAGTACTTC
CASSLLTGDSGRHYEQYF
>TRBJ2-1|.|few|TRBV29-1
TGCAGCGTTGAAGACGAAAGCGGCTACTCCTACAATGAGCAGTTCTTC
CSVEDESGYSYNEQFF
>TRBJ2-3|.|.|TRBV19
TGTGCCAGTAGTATCCACACAGATACGCAGTATTTT
CASSIHTDTQYF
>TRBJ2-1|TRBD2|.|TRBV12-3/TRBV12-4
TGTGCCAGCAGTTTCCCTCATAGCGGGGTCTACAATGAGCAGTTCTTC
CASSFPHSGVYNEQFF
>TRBJ1-2|.|.|TRBV5-6
TGTGCCAGCAGCTTGAAGGCTACCAACTATGGCTACACCTTC
CASSLKATNYGYTF
>TRBJ1-2|.|.|TRBV10-3
TGTGCCATCAGTGATCAGAACTATGGCTACACCTTC
CAISDQNYGYTF
>TRBJ1-2|.|.|TRBV25-1
TGTGCCAGCAGTGAAGTGACGCTCTATGGCTACACCTTC
CASSEVTLYGYTF
>TRBJ2-2|TRBD1|few|TRBV5-1
TGCGCCAGCAGCCAAAAGGGACAGGAGGCCGCCGGGGAGCTGTTTTTT
CASSQKGQEAAGELFF
>TRBJ1-5|.|.|TRBV2
TGTGCCAGCACCTCGAGCAGGGGTGCCTATCAGCCCCAGCATTTT
CASTSSRGAYQPQHF
>TRBJ1-1|.|few|TRBV5-5
TGTGCCAGCAGCTTGCCAGGTCTCACTGAAGCTTTCTTT
CASSLPGLTEAFF
>TRBJ2-2|.|few|TRBV7-9
TGTGCCAGCACCCAGCGCTTAGAAGGATCCGGGGAGCTGTTTTTT
CASTQRLEGSGELFF
>TRBJ1-1|TRBD1|.|TRBV6-5
TGTGCCAGCTCACGGGGACAGAGCACTGAAGCTTTCTTT
CASSRGQSTEAFF
>TRBJ2-3|TRBD2|.|TRBV12-5
TGTGCTAGTGGCCGGGGTAGCGGGGTCGGCACAGATACGCAGTATTTT
CASGRGSGVGTDTQYF
>TRBJ2-2|TRBD2|.|TRBV19
TGTGCCGTTGAGGGGACTAGCGGGACCCGCACCGGGGAGCTGTTTTTT
CAVEGTSGTRTGELFF
>TRBJ1-5|.|.|TRBV18
TGTGCCAGCTCACCAGATGGTGTTTCTCAGCCCCAGCATTTT
CASSPDGVSQPQHF
>TRBJ2-1|.|many|TRBV12-3/TRBV12-4
TGTGCCAGCAGTCCGCCGGCAGGGGCTGGCAATGAGCAGTTCTTC
CASSPPAGAGNEQFF
>TRBJ2-3|TRBD2|.|TRBV12-3/TRBV12-4
TGTGCCAGCAGTTTATGGACTAGCGGGGAAGATACGCAGTATTTT
CASSLWTSGEDTQYF
>TRBJ1-1|.|many|TRBV19
TGTGCCAGTATCAAACAGGGCACTGAAGCTTTCTTT
CASIKQGTEAFF
>TRBJ2-7|TRBD1|.|TRBV20-1
TGCAGTGCTAGAGATTCACGACAGGGGAGCGAGCAGTACTTC
CSARDSRQGSEQYF
>TRBJ2-3|TRBD2|.|TRBV5-1
TGCGCCAGCAGCTTGGGGACTAGCTCCCCGCAGTGGTATTTT
CASSLGTSSPQWYF
>TRBJ2-1|.|.|TRBV28
TGTGCCAGCAGAAAATTCCCAGGTCGAGAGTTCTTC
CASRKFPGREFF
>TRBJ2-7|TRBD1|few|TRBV11-2
TGTGCCAGCAGCTTATGGGACAGGGGCGACGAGCAGTACTTC
CASSLWDRGDEQYF
>TRBJ2-3|TRBD2|.|TRBV5-5
TGTGCCAGAAGCGCCGGGACTAGCATCGCAGATACGCAGTATTTT
CARSAGTSIADTQYF
>TRBJ1-5|.|.|TRBV19
TGTGCCAGTAGTATACAGAATAGCAATCAGCCCCAGCATTTT
CASSIQNSNQPQHF
>TRBJ2-2|.|few|TRBV5-1
TGCGCCAGCAGCTTGGCGTCGGGGTATGGAAGCACCGGGGAGCTGTTTTTT
CASSLASGYGSTGELFF
>TRBJ2-2|.|.|TRBV7-6
TGTGCCAGCAGCTTAGGGGTCTTAGCCACCGGGGAGCTGTTTTTT
CASSLGVLATGELFF
>TRBJ2-3|TRBD2|many|TRBV24-1
TGTGCCACCAGTGACACCGGGACTAGCGGCAATCGGTATACGCAGTATTTT
CATSDTGTSGNRYTQYF
>TRBJ2-1|.|few|TRBV18
TGTGCCAGCTCAATTTTATCGCAGGGTTGGAGCTCCTACAATGAGCAGTTCTTC
CASSILSQGWSSYNEQFF
>TRBJ1-1|.|.|TRBV27
TGTGCCAGCAGTTTTCGACGTGATGTGAACACTGAAGCTTTCTTT
CASSFRRDVNTEAFF
>TRBJ2-1|TRBD2|.|TRBV20-1
TGCAGTGCCCCGCTAGCGGGGCAATCAAATGAGCAGTTCTTC
CSAPLAGQSNEQFF
>TRBJ1-5|TRBD1|few|TRBV4-1
TGCGCCAGCAGCCAGATGGACAGGGGGTACCTAGAGCCCCAGCATTTT
CASSQMDRGYLEPQHF
>TRBJ1-2|TRBD1|few|TRBV5-1
TGCGCCAGCAGCTCCTCAGGGGGAAGGAGCTATGGCTACACCTTC
CASSSSGGRSYGYTF
>TRBJ1-3|.|once|TRBV14
TGTGCCAGCAGCCAAGTCGGAGGGATCTCTGGAAACACCATATATTTT
CASSQVGGISGNTIYF
>TRBJ2-7|TRBD1|.|TRBV27
TGTGCCAGCAGTGGGGCCGCGACAGGGGTGGGTCTGTACTTC
CASSGAATGVGLYF
>TRBJ2-7|.|few|TRBV4-1
TGCGCCAGCAGCCAAGAGGGTCCAGGGCTCCCGTCCTACGAGCAGTACTTC
CASSQEGPGLPSYEQYF
>TRBJ2-3|.|.|TRBV12-3/TRBV12-4
TGTGCCAGCAGTCGGGACACCGACACAGATACGCAGTATTTT
CASSRDTDTDTQYF
>TRBJ2-1|.|.|TRBV7-7
TGTGCTAGCAGTATGGGATCGGACCCCTCCAATGAGCAGTTCTTC
CASSMGSDPSNEQFF
>TRBJ2-7|TRBD2|.|TRBV30
TGTGCCTGGAGTTTCCTGGGCGGGAGTCTCTACGAGCAGTACTTC
CAWSFLGGSLYEQYF
>TRBJ2-6|.|.|TRBV7-2
TGTGCCAGCAGCTTTTACCCCCACAGGGGAGGTTCAGCTGGGGCCAACGTCCTGACTTTC
CASSFYPHRGGSAGANVLTF
>TRBJ2-1|TRBD2|.|TRBV5-1
TGCGCCAGCAGCCCGTACCCTAGCGGGGAGTACAATGAGCAGTTCTTC
CASSPYPSGEYNEQFF
>TRBJ1-2|TRBD1|.|TRBV20-1
TGCAGTGCCGAACGAGAACAGGGGGCACCGGGAGCAGATGGCTACACCTTC
CSAEREQGAPGADGYTF
>TRBJ1-2|.|.|TRBV30
TGTGCCTGGAGTGTACCGGCAGTCTGGGGTCGGGGCTACACCTTC
CAWSVPAVWGRGYTF
>TRBJ2-1|TRBD2|once|TRBV19
TGTGCCAGCCCGGGAGGTAGCGGGAGCAATTACAATGAGCAGTTCTTC
CASPGGSGSNYNEQFF
>TRBJ2-5|.|many|TRBV7-8
TGTGCCAGCAGCTCCAGTGGGCTTCAAGAGACCCAGTACTTC
CASSSSGLQETQYF
>TRBJ2-7|TRBD1|few|TRBV18
TGTGCCAGCTCACCATGGGACAGGGTTCAGTACGAGCAGTACTTC
CASSPWDRVQYEQYF
>TRBJ2-3|TRBD2|.|TRBV6-6
TGTGCCAGTTCCTCCCTAGCGGGAGTTACAGATACGCAGTATTTT
CASSSLAGVTDTQYF
>TRBJ1-5|TRBD1|.|TRBV12-3/TRBV12-4
TGTGCCAGCAGTTATGGGGACAGGGGAGGCAATCAGCCCAAGCATTTT
CASSYGDRGGNQPKHF
>TRBJ2-1|TRBD2|.|TRBV7-9
TGTGCCAGCGGGAGACTAGCGGGAGTCGAGGAGCAGTTCTTC
CASGRLAGVEEQFF
>TRBJ2-3|.|.|TRBV19
TGTGCCAGTAGTAGCGGGCCGCGCACAGATACGCAGTATTTT
CASSSGPRTDTQYF
>TRBJ2-7|.|.|TRBV20-1
TGCAGTGCTCAGGGGCGAGCTGCCTACGAGCAGTACTTC
CSAQGRAAYEQYF
>TRBJ2-2|TRBD1|.|TRBV7-6
TGTGCCAGCAGCTTACCGGCGGGACAGGGCTACACCGGGGAGCTGTTTTTT
CASSLPAGQGYTGELFF
>TRBJ1-5|TRBD1|.|TRBV7-9
TGTGCCAGCAGTCGTATCGGACAGGGGAGGTATAACAATCAGCCCCAGCATTTT
CASSRIGQGRYNNQPQHF
>TRBJ1-4|.|.|TRBV28
TGTGCCAGCAGAGAATCTACTAATGAAAAACTGTTTTTT
CASRESTNEKLFF
>TRBJ2-7|TRBD2|.|TRBV6-6
TGTGCCAGCAGTGGTCCGGGCGGGAGTTCCTACGAGCAGTACTTC
CASSGPGGSSYEQYF
>TRBJ2-1|.|.|TRBV6-1
TGTGCCAGCAGTGTTGAGGGGACTTACTACAATGAGCAGTTCTTC
CASSVEGTYYNEQFF
>TRBJ1-5|.|few|TRBV29-1
TGCAGCGTTGCAGGGGCTGGAGGCAATCAGCCCCAGCATTTT
CSVAGAGGNQPQHF
>TRBJ1-1|TRBD1|.|TRBV7-8
TGTGCCAGCAGGCCTAGACAGGGGGCACCTGAAGCTTTCTTT
CASRPRQGAPEAFF
>TRBJ1-1|.|few|TRBV3-1
TGTGCCAGCAGCCCACGCCGTGTGTTGGCCACTGAAGCTTTCTTT
CASSPRRVLATEAFF
>TRBJ1-1|.|.|TRBV20-1
TGCAGTGCTAGAGATCGGACAGTGGGGTCAAAAAAGGCTTTCTTT
CSARDRTVGSKKAFF